This T cell receptor (beta chain) comes out of a study of T cell changes during pregnancy in multiple sclerosis. In germline, CDR1 is PRHDT, CDR2 FYEKMQ (reference sequence). The CDR3 is 16 residues long. J lost 3 bases, V lost 0 bases, and 2 bases had no gene match. Profiling relied on immunoSEQ multiplex PCR, and the TCRdb table lists in-frame clones only, not all of them. This sample has 70,000 to 100,000 clones, with roughly 93% found just once. This sequence originates from a female donor in good health, enrolled as a control in a pregnancy study. Here the sequenced sample was peripheral blood, taken in the third trimester of pregnancy. This sequence joins TRBV13 and TRBJ2-1; 10 bases line up with TRBD1. This CDR3 is CASSLGGDRGYNEQFF. The CDR3 DNA follows: TGTGCCAGCAGCTTAGGCGGGGACAGGGGCTACAATGAGCAGTTCTTC.